The rows below give T cell receptor beta chains drawn from one sample of a study of blood T cell repertoires in COVID-19. Libraries were prepared by immunoSEQ multiplex PCR; TCRdb keeps only in-frame clonotypes and omits some of them. The sample has some 73,000 clones; about 70% are singletons. Source material: peripheral blood. The source of these receptors is a man in his sixties with acute or convalescent COVID-19. The CDR3 runs from the conserved cysteine through the conserved F or W. A D gene is named only where the DNA matches it firmly. Where a row states a size, it is once, few, many or the class of an expanded clone; other rows omit it.

V gene	J gene	D gene	clone size	CDR3 length	CDR3 protein	CDR3 DNA
TRBV5-1	TRBJ1-1	.	.	13	CASSLDPNTEAFF	TGCGCCAGCAGCTTGGATCCAAACACTGAAGCTTTCTTT
TRBV7-2	TRBJ2-7	TRBD1	.	18	CASITTGPDRDESYEQYF	TGTGCCAGCATCACTACCGGCCCGGACAGGGACGAGTCCTACGAGCAGTACTTC
TRBV24-1	TRBJ2-2	TRBD2	.	15	CATSGSGGSTGELFF	TGTGCCACCAGTGGAAGCGGGGGGAGCACCGGGGAGCTGTTTTTT
TRBV7-2	TRBJ2-2	TRBD2	.	16	CASSLDSSGNTGELFF	TGTGCCAGCAGCTTAGATTCTAGCGGGAACACCGGGGAGCTGTTTTTT
TRBV19	TRBJ2-1	TRBD2	.	17	CASSNGLAGDSYNEQFF	TGTGCCAGTAGTAATGGACTAGCGGGCGATTCCTACAATGAGCAGTTCTTC
TRBV24-1	TRBJ2-3	TRBD2	.	17	CATSDLTSGTSTDTQYF	TGTGCCACCAGTGACTTAACTAGCGGAACTAGCACAGATACGCAGTATTTT
TRBV19	TRBJ1-1	.	few	16	CASMIRQEGVNTEAFF	TGTGCCAGTATGATCCGACAGGAAGGTGTTAACACTGAAGCTTTCTTT
TRBV4-1	TRBJ2-2	TRBD2	.	17	CASSREGLAANTGELFF	TGCGCCAGCAGCCGAGAGGGACTAGCGGCGAACACCGGGGAGCTGTTTTTT
TRBV20-1	TRBJ2-7	TRBD2	once	13	CSASFGTSSEQYF	TGCAGTGCTAGTTTTGGGACTAGTAGCGAGCAGTACTTC
TRBV19	TRBJ1-4	TRBD1	.	14	CASSPDRWNEKLFF	TGTGCCAGTAGCCCGGACAGGTGGAATGAAAAACTGTTTTTT
TRBV15	TRBJ2-3	.	few	15	CATSRDRASTDTQYF	TGTGCCACCAGCAGAGACAGGGCTAGCACAGATACGCAGTATTTT
TRBV6-5	TRBJ2-3	TRBD1	once	14	CASSTGQFLSTQYF	TGTGCCAGCAGTACGGGACAGTTCCTCAGTACGCAGTATTTT
TRBV25-1	TRBJ1-2	TRBD1	.	12	CASSGTAYGYTF	TGTGCCAGCAGCGGGACAGCTTATGGCTACACCTTC
TRBV3-1/TRBV3-2	TRBJ2-1	.	.	13	CASSQDRGNEQFF	TGTGCCAGCAGCCAAGACCGGGGTAATGAGCAGTTCTTC
TRBV30	TRBJ1-1	TRBD1	.	13	CAWSVFRTGRAFF	TGTGCCTGGAGTGTATTTCGGACAGGGCGAGCTTTCTTT
TRBV11-2	TRBJ2-2	TRBD1	.	16	CASSNLRDRGTGELFF	TGTGCCAGCAGCAATCTCCGGGACAGGGGCACCGGGGAGCTGTTTTTT
TRBV28	TRBJ2-1	TRBD1	few	17	CASSPPIPGQGNNEQFF	TGTGCCAGCAGTCCACCTATTCCGGGACAGGGGAACAATGAGCAGTTCTTC
TRBV25-1	TRBJ2-7	.	.	13	CASSPDQGYEQYF	TGTGCCAGCAGTCCTGATCAGGGGTACGAGCAGTACTTC
TRBV10-3	TRBJ1-1	.	few	13	CAIRDGQNTEAFF	TGTGCCATCAGGGACGGACAGAACACTGAAGCTTTCTTT
TRBV3-1/TRBV3-2	TRBJ2-1	.	few	16	CASSQEVGAADNEQFF	TGTGCCAGCAGCCAAGAGGTGGGGGCCGCTGACAATGAGCAGTTCTTC
TRBV18	TRBJ2-7	.	once	15	CASSPRSGGLVEQYF	TGTGCCAGCTCACCAAGGTCAGGGGGGCTTGTCGAGCAGTACTTC
TRBV27	TRBJ2-3	.	.	11	CASSRLDTQYF	TGTGCCAGCAGTCGGTTGGATACGCAGTATTTT
TRBV28	TRBJ1-5	TRBD1	.	12	CATGQEWQPQHF	TGTGCCACCGGACAGGAATGGCAGCCCCAGCATTTT
TRBV10-3	TRBJ2-2	TRBD2	.	16	CAISEFSGGNPGELFF	TGTGCCATCAGTGAGTTTAGCGGGGGGAATCCCGGGGAGCTGTTTTTT
TRBV3-1/TRBV3-2	TRBJ2-5	TRBD2	.	13	CASSQLAGGPNYF	TGTGCCAGCAGCCAACTAGCGGGGGGCCCCAACTACTTC
TRBV19	TRBJ2-1	.	.	13	CASSPDTADEQFF	TGTGCCAGTAGTCCAGACACCGCCGATGAGCAGTTCTTC
TRBV30	TRBJ1-1	.	.	13	CAWSQVLNTEAFF	TGTGCCTGGAGTCAGGTTCTGAACACTGAAGCTTTCTTT
TRBV12-3/TRBV12-4	TRBJ2-2	TRBD2	.	11	CAAGGAGELFF	TGTGCTGCGGGAGGTGCCGGGGAGCTGTTTTTT
TRBV7-2	TRBJ2-2	TRBD2	.	16	CASSLKAGGGPGELFF	TGTGCCAGCAGCTTAAAAGCGGGGGGGGGCCCCGGGGAGCTGTTTTTT
TRBV11-2	TRBJ1-6	.	many	14	CASSLTGFNSPLHF	TGTGCCAGCAGCTTAACGGGGTTCAATTCACCCCTCCACTTT
TRBV6-6	TRBJ1-5	TRBD1	.	15	CASSRTGTGLQPQHF	TGTGCCAGCAGTCGTACCGGGACAGGGTTACAGCCCCAGCATTTT
TRBV5-1	TRBJ1-2	.	.	14	CASSLEGEDYGYTF	TGCGCCAGCAGCTTGGAGGGGGAAGATTATGGCTACACCTTC
TRBV5-4	TRBJ1-4	.	.	15	CASSTQDSTNEKLFF	TGTGCCAGCAGCACTCAGGATTCAACTAATGAAAAACTGTTTTTT
TRBV6-4	TRBJ1-6	.	.	13	CASSSKRNSPLHF	TGTGCCAGCAGCTCGAAGAGGAATTCACCCCTCCACTTT
TRBV15	TRBJ1-2	.	.	17	CATSSERFRAMEDGYTF	TGTGCCACCAGCAGTGAACGTTTTCGGGCCATGGAGGATGGCTACACCTTC
TRBV2	TRBJ1-3	TRBD1	.	18	CASLFLSDRGTGGNTIYF	TGTGCCAGCCTATTCCTGAGCGACAGGGGGACGGGGGGAAACACCATATATTTT
TRBV19	TRBJ2-1	TRBD2	.	17	CASSIDRLAGDGNEQFF	TGTGCCAGTAGTATAGATCGACTAGCGGGAGATGGGAATGAGCAGTTCTTC
TRBV7-2	TRBJ1-5	.	.	12	CASSLYNQPQHF	TGTGCCAGCAGCTTGTACAATCAGCCCCAGCATTTT
TRBV7-3	TRBJ2-1	.	few	14	CASSDIQGYNEQFF	TGTGCCAGCAGCGACATACAGGGATACAATGAGCAGTTCTTC
TRBV27	TRBJ1-2	.	once	14	CASSLQTGNYGYTF	TGTGCCAGCAGTTTACAAACAGGAAACTATGGCTACACCTTC